The following is a T cell receptor beta chain sequence with its context. Assay: immunoSEQ multiplex PCR; the TCRdb copy retains only in-frame clones and omits some. This table has roughly 16,000 clones, 80% appearing once. Rectal tissue came from one to two pinch biopsies taken at colonoscopy. The data stem from a study of pediatric ulcerative colitis. Trimming took off 3 bases at V and 5 bases at J, with 8 bases between the two ends. Germline V gene data show CDR1 as KGHSH and CDR2 as LQKENI. This CDR3 has 14 residues. The sequencing sample was made of gut tissue. This sequence originates from a boy between 5 and 17 years old who was a control in a study of pediatric ulcerative colitis. The rearrangement uses TRBV18 and TRBJ1-6, with a possible D match to TRBD1 (5 bases). The DNA of the CDR3 is TGTGCCAGCTCACCGGGGACGAATAATTCACCCCTCCACTTT. Translating gives CASSPGTNNSPLHF.